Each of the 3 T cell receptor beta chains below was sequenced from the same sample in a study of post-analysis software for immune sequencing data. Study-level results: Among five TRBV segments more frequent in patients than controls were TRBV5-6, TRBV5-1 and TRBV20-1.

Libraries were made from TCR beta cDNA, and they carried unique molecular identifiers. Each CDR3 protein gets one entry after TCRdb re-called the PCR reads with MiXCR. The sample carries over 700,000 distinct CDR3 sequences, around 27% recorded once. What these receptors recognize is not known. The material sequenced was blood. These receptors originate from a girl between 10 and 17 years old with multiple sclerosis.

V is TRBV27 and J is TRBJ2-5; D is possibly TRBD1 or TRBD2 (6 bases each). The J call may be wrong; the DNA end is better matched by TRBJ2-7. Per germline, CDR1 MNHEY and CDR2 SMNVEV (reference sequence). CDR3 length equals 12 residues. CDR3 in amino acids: CASSIRGHEQYF. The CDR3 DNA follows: TGTGCCAGCAGTATCCGGGGGCACGAGCAGTACTTC.

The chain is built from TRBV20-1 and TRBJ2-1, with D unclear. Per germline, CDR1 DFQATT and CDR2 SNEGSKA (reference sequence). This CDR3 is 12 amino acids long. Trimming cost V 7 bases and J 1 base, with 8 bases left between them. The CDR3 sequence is CSVGESYNEQFF. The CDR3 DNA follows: TGCAGTGTTGGGGAATCCTACAATGAGCAGTTCTTC.

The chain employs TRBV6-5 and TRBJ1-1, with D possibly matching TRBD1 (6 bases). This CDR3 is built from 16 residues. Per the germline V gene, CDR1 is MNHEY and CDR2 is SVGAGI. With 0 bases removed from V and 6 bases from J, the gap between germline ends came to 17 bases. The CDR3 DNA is TGTGCCAGCAGTTACTCGACTGGCCGGGGGGCGTCTGAAGCTTTCTTT. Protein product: CASSYSTGRGASEAFF.